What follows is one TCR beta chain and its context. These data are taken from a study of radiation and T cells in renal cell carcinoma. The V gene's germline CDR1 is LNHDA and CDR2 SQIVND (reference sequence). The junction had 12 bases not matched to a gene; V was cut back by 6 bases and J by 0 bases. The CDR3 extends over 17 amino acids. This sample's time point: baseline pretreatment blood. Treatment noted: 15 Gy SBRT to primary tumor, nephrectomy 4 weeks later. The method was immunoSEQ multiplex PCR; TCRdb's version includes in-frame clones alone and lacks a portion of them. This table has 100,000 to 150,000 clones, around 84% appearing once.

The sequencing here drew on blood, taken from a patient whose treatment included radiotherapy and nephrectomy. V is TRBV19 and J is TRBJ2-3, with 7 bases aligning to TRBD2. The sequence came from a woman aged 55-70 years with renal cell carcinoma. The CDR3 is CASSPGGGRTSTDTQYF. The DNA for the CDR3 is TGTGCCAGTAGCCCTGGCGGCGGGAGAACTAGCACAGATACGCAGTATTTT.